Following are 2 T cell receptor beta chains from one sample sequenced in a study of CD8 T cells in ankylosing spondylitis. Study outcomes and limitations: The study identified a TCR beta motif of roughly eight highly homologous variants that appeared characteristic of ankylosing spondylitis blood.

TCRdb passed the 5' RACE reads through MiXCR, listing each CDR3 protein once. The sample lists 500,000 to 550,000 distinct CDR3 sequences, roughly 13% occurring once. No antigen has been assigned to these receptors. Sequenced: blood, either unsorted or a sorted T cell fraction (not recorded which). The receptors were gathered from a male donor with ankylosing spondylitis.

This clonotype was detected many times. The rearrangement uses TRBV29-1 and TRBJ1-2; D is unclear. Germline CDR1 SQVTM, CDR2 ANQGSEA. The CDR3 contains 10 residues. V lost 4 bases, J lost 7 bases, and 7 bases lay in between. DNA of the CDR3: TGCAGCGTTGTAGGACGTGGCTACACCTTC. Amino acid sequence: CSVVGRGYTF.

This clonotype was counted only a few times. This chain joins TRBV12-3 or TRBV12-4 and TRBJ2-4, with 10 bases that match TRBD1. V lost 4 bases, J lost 9 bases, and 9 bases stayed unmatched. The CDR3 is 15 residues long. CDR3 protein: CASSSAGTGEAIQYF. CDR3 nucleotide sequence: TGTGCCAGCAGTTCGGCCGGGACAGGGGAGGCCATTCAGTACTTC.